A single sample gave rise to the 11 T cell receptor beta chains below, sequenced in a study of blood T cell repertoires in COVID-19 (dated by TCRdb to 2018 to 2021). The library relied on the immunoSEQ multiplex PCR assay. The immuneACCESS repertoire file appears here via TCRdb, limited to in-frame rearrangements. These files lack a portion of the clones; in checked studies, under half of the deficit traces to unresolved V genes, and the cause of the others is not known. The sample includes under 400,000 clones, with almost 90% observed a single time. 0.95% to 1.1% of the sample belongs to the ten largest clones. Material: PBMCs or T cells enriched from blood (not recorded which). These receptors originate from a woman aged 25 to 45 who had been exposed to COVID-19.

This rearrangement joins TRBV15 to TRBJ2-7, with D unclear. CDR3 length equals 14 residues. The germline V gene encodes CDR1 LNHNV and CDR2 YYDKDF (reference sequence). Trimming left V 1 base short and J 6 bases short, with 13 bases between. The CDR3 loop is CATSRAGIPLEQYF. The CDR3 DNA sequence: TGTGCCACCAGCAGAGCTGGCATCCCTCTCGAGCAGTACTTC.

The CDR3, as DNA: TGTGCCATCAGTGAGCGGGACTTCGAAGCTTTCTTT. Amino acid sequence: CAISERDFEAFF. The V gene is TRBV10-3, the J gene TRBJ1-1; a possible D gene is TRBD1 (5 bases). CDR1 and CDR2 (germline): ENHRY, SYGVKD. The CDR3 spans 12 residues. V shed 2 bases and J shed 8 bases, with 9 bases lying between them.

The genes are TRBV12-3 or TRBV12-4 and TRBJ1-1; 8 positions match TRBD1. Trimming removed 7 bases from V and 4 bases from J; junction bases left unmatched: 5. The CDR3 length is 13 residues. The CDR3 loop is CASTLTGGTEAFF. The DNA for the CDR3 is TGTGCCAGCACCCTCACAGGGGGCACTGAAGCTTTCTTT.

The rearrangement joins TRBV6-5 to TRBJ2-1; 8 bases fit TRBD1. CDR1 and CDR2 (germline): MNHEY, SVGAGI. This CDR3 has 14 amino acids. Trimming cost V 6 bases and J 4 bases; bases outside gene matches: 5. CDR3 loop: CASRPGQEYNEQFF. DNA of the CDR3: TGTGCCAGCAGACCGGGACAGGAATACAATGAGCAGTTCTTC.

The chain uses TRBV7-9 and TRBJ1-6; possibly TRBD1 for D (5 bases). V lost 1 base, J lost 6 bases, and 7 bases lay in between. CDR1 is SEHNR and CDR2 is FQNEAQ in the germline V gene (reference sequence). The CDR3 sequence is 14 residues long. The CDR3 DNA is TGTGCCAGCAGCTTAGAGACAGTTAATTCACCCCTCCACTTT. Its translation: CASSLETVNSPLHF. The full variable domain, in which reference TRBV7-9 and TRBJ1-6 provide the parts outside the CDR3, is DTGVSQNPRHKITKRGQNVTFRCDPISEHNRLYWYRQTLGQGPEFLTYFQNEAQLEKSRLLSDRFSAERPKGSFSTLEIQRTEQGDSAMYLCASSLETVNSPLHFGNGTRLTVT.

The chain recombines TRBV5-1 with TRBJ2-5; maybe TRBD2 (5 bases). Germline CDR1 and CDR2: SGHRS and YFSETQ. There are 13 residues in the CDR3. The germline V and J ends were trimmed by 2 bases and 2 bases, with 7 bases remaining between them. The CDR3 coding sequence is TGCGCCAGCAGCTTAATAGCGCAAGAGACCCAGTACTTC. Its protein is CASSLIAQETQYF.

This rearrangement joins TRBV6-2 or TRBV6-3 to TRBJ1-2; 8 nucleotides line up with TRBD1. The V and J ends lost 5 bases and 0 bases, in that order; junction bases with no gene match: 5. The germline V gene encodes CDR1 MNHEY and CDR2 SVGEGT. CDR3 length: 15 residues. The CDR3, as DNA: TGTGCCAGCAGTGACCGGACAGGGCCTAACTATGGCTACACCTTC. Protein sequence: CASSDRTGPNYGYTF.

V is TRBV5-8 and J is TRBJ2-7, with a possible D match to TRBD1 (5 bases). The length of the CDR3 is 14 residues. V was clipped by 4 bases and J by 3 bases, with 14 bases between them. Germline CDR1 reads SGHTS; CDR2 reads YDEGEE. CDR3 region: CASSHPYDSYEQYF. The CDR3 coding sequence is TGTGCCAGCAGCCATCCCTATGACAGCTACGAGCAGTACTTC.

The J gene is TRBJ1-6, the V gene TRBV12-3 or TRBV12-4, with unresolved D. The CDR3 length is 12 residues. V was shortened by 3 bases and J by 8 bases, with 5 bases between the two germline ends. CDR3 loop: CASSLSDSPLHF. The CDR3, as DNA: TGTGCCAGCAGTTTGTCGGATTCACCCCTCCACTTT.

The CDR3 sequence: CASSPRGQSVTEAFF. The CDR3 DNA is TGTGCCAGCAGCCCTAGGGGGCAAAGTGTCACTGAAGCTTTCTTT. This rearrangement joins TRBV28 to TRBJ1-1; TRBD1 matches 7 bases. The CDR3 sequence is 15 residues long. Per germline, CDR1 MDHEN and CDR2 SYDVKM. V trimming: 6 bases; J trimming: 4 bases; junction bases outside the gene matches: 11. Full variable domain (remainder filled in from reference TRBV28 and TRBJ1-1): DVKVTQSSRYLVKRTGEKVFLECVQDMDHENMFWYRQDPGLGLRLIYFSYDVKMKEKGDIPEGYSVSREKKERFSLILESASTNQTSMYLCASSPRGQSVTEAFFGQGTRLTVV.

This chain joins TRBV6-5 and TRBJ1-3, with D possibly TRBD1 on 6 matching bases. The CDR3 is 14 residues long. V was trimmed by 2 bases and J by 9 bases, leaving 14 bases between them. Germline V gives CDR1 MNHEY, CDR2 SVGAGI. The CDR3, as DNA: TGTGCCAGCAGTTACCGACGAAAAGGGGGCACCATATATTTT. Translated, it gives CASSYRRKGGTIYF.